This TCR beta chain is drawn from a study of blood T cell repertoires in COVID-19. Study-level background: Acute and convalescent COVID-19 samples came from the United States, Italy and Spain. PBMCs, B-cell-depleted T cells, or T cells provided the cDNA or gDNA that made up the material.

Authors' methods: The assay estimated nucleated cells by amplifying reference gene primers. TCRdb's table, derived via immunoSEQ multiplex PCR, lists solely in-frame clones and lacks some. V, J and clone size reflect that table, while D and trimming were determined from the DNA. The sample consists of some 300,000 clones, around nine tenths of them appearing once. Categorization into cohorts depended on clinical history that participants reported. Sequenced material: PBMCs or T cells enriched from blood (not recorded which). This TCR was sampled from a woman aged 60 to 75 in a cohort exposed to, infected with or recovered from COVID-19 (not recorded which).

CDR3 nucleotides: TGTGCCAGTAGTGTTGGACTAGCGGGAGGGCCCGACACCGGGGAGCTGTTTTTT. Translated, it gives CASSVGLAGGPDTGELFF. This rearrangement joins TRBV19 to TRBJ2-2, with 15 bases lining up with TRBD2. Germline lookup yields CDR1 LNHDA and CDR2 SQIVND (reference sequence). The CDR3 extends over 18 amino acids. J gave up 3 bases and V 5 bases, and 7 bases lay outside the gene matches.